This is a list of T cell receptor beta chains from one sample in a study of beta chain features in type 1 diabetes. TCRdb's copy holds only in-frame clones and misses some; the assay was immunoSEQ multiplex PCR. The sample consists of roughly 300,000 clones, around 8% of them appearing once. Sample: central memory CD4+ T cells from blood. The receptors originated from a woman between 18 and 29 years old in good health. Both conserved end residues are trimmed from each CDR3.

12	TRBV6-5	ASRSTGGNQPQH
11	TRBV5-5	ASSLTGDKTQY
10	TRBV6-6	ASSYSTNEQF
10	TRBV27	ASRPPGGIQY
12	TRBV18	ASSPRASADTQY
14	TRBV19	ASSLKREGLKDEQY
13	TRBV2	ASSYSGRAVETQY
13	TRBV28	ASSSPGGSSYEQY
11	TRBV7-9	ASSFSGGDTQY
13	TRBV7-3	ASSLGLGNTGELF
11	TRBV7-9	ASSSATYEKLF
12	TRBV28	ASLDRDLSYEQY
14	TRBV27	ASSFVGDSLSYEQY
13	TRBV29-1	SVSAGTSGYNEQF
13	TRBV19	ASSIMGQPYNEQF
13	TRBV5-4	ASSPQGARTDTQY
11	TRBV14	ASSQDFGTEAF
15	TRBV29-1	SVKGTGTPIAKNIQY
13	TRBV7-2	ASSPHTDPYSGYT
11	TRBV7-2	ASSLGPEETQY
12	TRBV6-5	ASSYALAGTEAF
11	TRBV29-1	SVGDRGRGEQY
13	TRBV10-3	AISEAGSSYNEQF
13	TRBV4-2	ASSQAGASPDTQY
21	TRBV27	ASSLSHTRTGRWASGNGDEQF
14	TRBV6-5	ASSYSGQGALNEQF
17	TRBV9	ASSVDQGGPNRARTEAF